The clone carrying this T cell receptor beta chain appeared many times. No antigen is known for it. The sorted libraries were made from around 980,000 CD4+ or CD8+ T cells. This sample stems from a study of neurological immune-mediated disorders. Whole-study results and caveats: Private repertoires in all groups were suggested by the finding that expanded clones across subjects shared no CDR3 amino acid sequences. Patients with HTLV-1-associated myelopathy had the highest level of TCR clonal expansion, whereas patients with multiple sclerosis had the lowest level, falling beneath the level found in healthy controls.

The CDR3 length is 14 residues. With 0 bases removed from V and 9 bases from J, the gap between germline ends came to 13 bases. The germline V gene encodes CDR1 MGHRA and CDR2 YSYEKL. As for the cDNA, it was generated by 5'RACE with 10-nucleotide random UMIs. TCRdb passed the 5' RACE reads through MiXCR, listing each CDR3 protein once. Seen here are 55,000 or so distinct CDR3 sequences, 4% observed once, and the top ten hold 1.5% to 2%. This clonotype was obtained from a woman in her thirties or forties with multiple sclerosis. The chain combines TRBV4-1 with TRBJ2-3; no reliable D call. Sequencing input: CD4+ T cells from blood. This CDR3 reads CASSQDPETPTQYF. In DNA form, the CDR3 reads TGCGCCAGCAGCCAAGATCCCGAGACACCCACGCAGTATTTT.